These T cell receptor beta chains were read from a single sample in a study of cytomegalovirus exposure and HLA in healthy donors. Assay: immunoSEQ multiplex PCR; the TCRdb copy retains only in-frame clones and omits some. The profile shows 90,000 to 140,000 clones, 60% to 80% of them singletons. The sequencing input was PBMCs. The receptors originated from a man under 40 in good health and CMV-seronegative. The CDR3 runs from the conserved cysteine through the conserved F or W. A D gene is named only where the DNA matches it firmly. Where a row states a size, it is once, few, many or the class of an expanded clone; other rows omit it.

CDR3 | DNA | D | size | J | V
CASSFDRDGELFF | TGTGCCAGCAGCTTTGACAGGGACGGGGAGCTGTTTTTT | TRBD1 | few | TRBJ2-2 | TRBV11-3
CASSYTGENIQYF | TGTGCCAGCAGTTACACCGGGGAAAACATTCAGTACTTC | NA | few | TRBJ2-4 | TRBV6-6
CASTLRVGANTEAFF | TGTGCCAGCACCCTACGGGTAGGGGCGAACACTGAAGCTTTCTTT | NA | NA | TRBJ1-1 | TRBV6-5
CASSSRGLSSYNEQFF | TGTGCCAGCAGCTCCCGGGGTCTTAGCTCCTACAATGAGCAGTTCTTC | NA | once | TRBJ2-1 | TRBV7-2
CASSQDQGRNGYTF | TGCGCCAGCAGCCAAGACCAGGGGCGTAATGGCTACACCTTC | NA | NA | TRBJ1-2 | TRBV4-3
CASSHPGVYEQYF | TGTGCCAGCAGCCACCCAGGGGTCTACGAGCAGTACTTC | NA | NA | TRBJ2-7 | TRBV14
CASSYSSLPNTGELFF | TGTGCCAGCAGTTATTCGAGTCTTCCGAACACCGGGGAGCTGTTTTTT | NA | NA | TRBJ2-2 | TRBV6-6
CASRELAATSYEQYF | TGTGCCAGCAGGGAACTAGCGGCGACTTCCTACGAGCAGTACTTC | TRBD2 | NA | TRBJ2-7 | TRBV6-5
CAWSTGSFVTF | TGTGCCTGGAGTACGGGGTCCTTCGTCACCTTC | NA | once | TRBJ1-2 | TRBV30
CASSQVTYEDGQGLRSGNTIYF | TGCGCCAGCAGCCAAGTCACTTACGAGGACGGACAGGGCCTTCGCTCTGGAAACACCATATATTTT | TRBD1 | NA | TRBJ1-3 | TRBV4-3
CASSLQPTTRYEQFF | TGCGCCAGCAGCTTACAGCCCACGACTAGGTATGAGCAGTTCTTC | NA | NA | TRBJ2-1 | TRBV5-1
CAWSVWPSGNTGELFF | TGTGCCTGGAGTGTTTGGCCTAGCGGAAACACCGGGGAGCTGTTTTTT | TRBD2 | NA | TRBJ2-2 | TRBV30
CASSLQGTREKLFF | TGTGCCAGCAGCCTACAGGGGACTCGGGAAAAACTGTTTTTT | TRBD1 | NA | TRBJ1-4 | TRBV4-2
CASSLGVGGQDAF | TGTGCCAGCAGCTTAGGTGTGGGAGGACAGGATGCCTTC | NA | NA | TRBJ2-7 | TRBV7-8
CASSLGRGKEQFF | TGTGCCAGCAGCTTAGGAAGGGGAAAAGAGCAGTTCTTC | NA | NA | TRBJ2-1 | TRBV13
CASRSGLAGGRGSYEQYF | TGTGCCAGCCGCTCGGGACTAGCGGGAGGGCGCGGGTCCTACGAGCAGTACTTC | TRBD2 | few | TRBJ2-7 | TRBV4-2
CASKSQDSPLHF | TGTGCCAGCAAGTCACAGGATTCACCCCTCCACTTT | NA | NA | TRBJ1-6 | TRBV5-4
CASSLGFPAYNEQFF | TGTGCCAGCAGCTTAGGTTTCCCTGCCTACAATGAGCAGTTCTTC | NA | once | TRBJ2-1 | TRBV7-2
CASSGQGILNQPQHF | TGTGCCAGCAGTGGCCAGGGAATTCTCAATCAGCCCCAGCATTTT | NA | NA | TRBJ1-5 | TRBV6-6
CASRTTGDGANVLTF | TGTGCCAGCAGAACGACAGGGGATGGGGCCAACGTCCTGACTTTC | TRBD1 | NA | TRBJ2-6 | TRBV28
CASSGTGGGGEAFF | TGCGCCAGCAGCGGGACAGGGGGCGGGGGTGAAGCTTTCTTT | TRBD1 | NA | TRBJ1-1 | TRBV5-1
CASSQDTTGGYTF | TGTGCCAGCAGCCAAGACACCACCGGGGGCTACACCTTC | NA | few | TRBJ1-2 | TRBV4-2
CASSLDQRGTDRQYF | TGTGCCAGCAGCTTGGATCAGCGGGGCACAGATAGGCAGTATTTT | TRBD2 | NA | TRBJ2-3 | TRBV7-9
CASSLRDRGLGTDYGYTF | TGTGCTAGCAGCCTACGGGACAGGGGGCTTGGTACGGACTATGGCTACACCTTC | TRBD1 | NA | TRBJ1-2 | TRBV7-7
CASSQDYLSGRVYEQFF | TGCGCCAGCAGCCAAGACTACCTTAGCGGGAGGGTCTATGAGCAGTTCTTC | TRBD2 | few | TRBJ2-1 | TRBV4-1
CSVMVLAGGTGELFF | TGCAGCGTGATGGTTCTAGCGGGAGGGACCGGGGAGCTGTTTTTT | TRBD2 | NA | TRBJ2-2 | TRBV29-1
CASRETGSGQPQHF | TGTGCCAGCAGGGAGACAGGGTCTGGGCAGCCCCAGCATTTT | TRBD1 | NA | TRBJ1-5 | TRBV6-1
CASSYGLLATDTQYF | TGTGCCAGCAGTTACGGACTCCTGGCCACAGATACGCAGTATTTT | NA | NA | TRBJ2-3 | TRBV6-5
CASSDGRQAMNTEAFF | TGTGCCAGCAGCGACGGGAGGCAGGCGATGAACACTGAAGCTTTCTTT | NA | few | TRBJ1-1 | TRBV21-1
CASSLRGVGPYNEQFF | TGTGCCAGCAGCTTGCGGGGAGTAGGCCCCTACAATGAGCAGTTCTTC | NA | NA | TRBJ2-1 | TRBV11-3
CASGSEETQYF | TGTGCCAGCGGGAGCGAGGAGACCCAGTACTTC | NA | NA | TRBJ2-5 | TRBV19
CASSLATGGPSPLHF | TGTGCCAGCAGCTTAGCGACAGGGGGGCCTTCACCCCTCCACTTT | TRBD1 | NA | TRBJ1-6 | TRBV7-2
CASSLTGRADTQYF | TGTGCCAGCAGCTTAACGGGAAGGGCAGATACGCAGTATTTT | NA | NA | TRBJ2-3 | TRBV11-3
CASSLDGQGGPYEQYF | TGTGCCAGCAGCTTAGATGGGCAGGGGGGCCCCTACGAGCAGTACTTC | NA | NA | TRBJ2-7 | TRBV11-3
CASSLGVTTEAFF | TGTGCCAGCAGCCTCGGGGTGACCACTGAAGCTTTCTTT | NA | NA | TRBJ1-1 | TRBV11-3
CASSLGDRVDTEAFF | TGCGCCAGCAGCTTGGGGGACAGGGTCGACACTGAAGCTTTCTTT | TRBD1 | NA | TRBJ1-1 | TRBV5-1
CATSRARTQGGQPQHF | TGTGCCACCAGCAGAGCTCGGACGCAGGGAGGCCAGCCCCAGCATTTT | NA | NA | TRBJ1-5 | TRBV15
CASSGIHSGGYTF | TGTGCCAGCAGCGGGATTCACAGTGGGGGCTACACCTTC | NA | NA | TRBJ1-2 | TRBV2
CASSREPGLAFNEQFF | TGTGCCAGCTCTCGGGAACCGGGACTAGCGTTTAATGAGCAGTTCTTC | TRBD2 | NA | TRBJ2-1 | TRBV18
CASSAYQGVGGIAFF | TGTGCCAGCAGCGCTTACCAGGGGGTGGGAGGAATAGCTTTCTTT | TRBD1 | NA | TRBJ1-1 | TRBV7-9
CASSQDSGRGYEQYF | TGTGCCAGCAGCCAAGATTCGGGCAGGGGCTACGAGCAGTACTTC | NA | NA | TRBJ2-7 | TRBV2
CATSRDASGRAGELFF | TGTGCCACCAGCAGAGATGCCAGCGGGAGGGCCGGGGAGCTGTTTTTT | TRBD2 | NA | TRBJ2-2 | TRBV15
CASSLEGTGGYTF | TGCGCCAGCAGCTTGGAAGGGACAGGTGGCTACACCTTC | TRBD1 | NA | TRBJ1-2 | TRBV5-1
CASRTGTTEAFF | TGTGCCAGTAGGACAGGGACCACTGAAGCTTTCTTT | TRBD1 | few | TRBJ1-1 | TRBV19
CASSPPNRESYQPQHF | TGTGCCAGCTCACCCCCGAACAGGGAATCCTATCAGCCCCAGCATTTT | NA | NA | TRBJ1-5 | TRBV18
CASSLSSSGLPPTEQYF | TGTGCCAGCAGTTTATCGTCCTCGGGACTTCCCCCGACCGAGCAGTACTTC | NA | once | TRBJ2-7 | TRBV27
CASSQEFGQAKIQYF | TGCGCCAGCAGCCAGGAGTTTGGACAGGCGAAGATCCAGTACTTC | TRBD1 | NA | TRBJ2-5 | TRBV4-3
CASSKPGQGTNQPQHF | TGTGCCAGTAGTAAGCCGGGACAGGGGACCAATCAGCCCCAGCATTTT | TRBD1 | NA | TRBJ1-5 | TRBV19
CASSVTGGTYEQYF | TGTGCCAGCAGCGTAACAGGGGGCACCTACGAGCAGTACTTC | TRBD1 | NA | TRBJ2-7 | TRBV9
CASSPGRVSGANVLTF | TGTGCCAGCAGCCCCGGCCGGGTCTCTGGGGCCAACGTCCTGACTTTC | NA | NA | TRBJ2-6 | TRBV7-2
CASNLPGQGANEQYF | TGTGCCAGCAACCTACCGGGACAGGGGGCGAACGAGCAGTACTTC | TRBD1 | NA | TRBJ2-7 | TRBV28
CASSLEFWGLNTGELFF | TGTGCTAGCAGCTTAGAGTTCTGGGGGCTAAACACCGGGGAGCTGTTTTTT | NA | NA | TRBJ2-2 | TRBV7-7